Shown below are 16 T cell receptor beta chains from a single sample sequenced in a study of memory CD4+ T cells and cytomegalovirus serostatus (dated by TCRdb to the late 2010s). The method behind the library was the immunoSEQ multiplex PCR assay. What TCRdb holds here is the immuneACCESS table cut down to in-frame rearrangements. Part of the clones is not present; checked against another copy, under half of the missing clones reflect an unresolved V gene, and the others are unexplained. This sample lists 50,000 to 65,000 clones; about 78% were detected once. The biggest ten clones account for around 0.83% of the sample. A FACSAria II was used to sort memory CD4+ T cells, defined as single viable CD3+CD4+CD8-CD45RO+ cells. Sequencing input: memory CD4+ T cells from blood. The receptors here all came from an adult in good health and CMV-seronegative.

The chain employs TRBV30 and TRBJ1-1; the D gene is possibly TRBD1 (5 bases). Germline CDR1 GTSNPN, CDR2 SVGIG (reference sequence). V lost 2 bases, J lost 5 bases, and 15 bases lay in between. The CDR3 is 14 residues long. The CDR3: CAWSPHRGETEAFF. CDR3 DNA sequence: TGTGCCTGGAGTCCCCACCGGGGGGAAACTGAAGCTTTCTTT.

This sequence joins TRBV28 and TRBJ2-7; D is undetermined. The CDR3 loop spans 11 amino acids. CDR1 and CDR2 (germline): MDHEN, SYDVKM. Trimming shortened V by 8 bases and J by 4 bases, and 9 bases separated the two germline ends. The CDR3 loop reads CASLMGYEQYF. CDR3 DNA: TGTGCCAGCCTGATGGGGTACGAGCAGTACTTC. The full variable domain, rest sourced from reference TRBV28 and TRBJ2-7, is DVKVTQSSRYLVKRTGEKVFLECVQDMDHENMFWYRQDPGLGLRLIYFSYDVKMKEKGDIPEGYSVSREKKERFSLILESASTNQTSMYLCASLMGYEQYFGPGTRLTVT.

The rearrangement joins TRBV15 to TRBJ2-6, with D hard to call. Germline V gene sequence: CDR1 LNHNV, CDR2 YYDKDF (reference sequence). The CDR3 runs to 15 residues. Trimming stripped 2 bases from V and 1 base from J, with 6 bases between. The CDR3 reads CATSRTTSGANVLTF. In DNA, the CDR3 is TGTGCCACCAGCAGAACAACTTCTGGGGCCAACGTCCTGACTTTC.

The chain carries TRBV5-1 and TRBJ1-2; TRBD1 matches 9 bases. There are 16 residues in the CDR3. The trim removed 4 bases at V and 8 bases at J, leaving 15 bases unmatched. CDR1 and CDR2 (germline): SGHRS, YFSETQ. CDR3 DNA: TGCGCCAGCAGCCCCGGCCTATTGGACAGGGGTGGAGGCTACACCTTC. This gives the protein CASSPGLLDRGGGYTF. The whole variable domain, filled in from reference TRBV5-1 and TRBJ1-2, reads KAGVTQTPRYLIKTRGQQVTLSCSPISGHRSVSWYQQTPGQGLQFLFEYFSETQRNKGNFPGRFSGRQFSNSRSEMNVSTLELGDSALYLCASSPGLLDRGGGYTFGSGTRLTVV.

The chain has TRBV2 and TRBJ1-2, with D perhaps TRBD1 (5 bases). CDR1 and CDR2 from the germline V gene are SNHLY and FYNNEI. The CDR3 consists of 13 residues. V lost 6 bases, J lost 4 bases, and 12 bases lay in between. The CDR3 nucleotides are TGTGCCAGCAGCGCGCAGGGCAGCTATGGCTACACCTTC. Translation gives CASSAQGSYGYTF.

The rearrangement uses TRBV5-1 and TRBJ1-2, with 7 bases identical to TRBD1. The CDR3 has 14 residues. With V trimmed by 0 bases and J by 8 bases, 7 bases remained unmatched. Germline CDR1 reads SGHRS; CDR2 reads YFSETQ. In DNA form, the CDR3 reads TGCGCCAGCAGCTTGGAAACAGGGGTGCGAGGCTACACCTTC. Translation: CASSLETGVRGYTF.

The chain is built from TRBV19 and TRBJ1-3; D is uncertain. The length of the CDR3 is 14 residues. The V and J ends lost 0 bases and 0 bases respectively, with 3 bases between them. Germline V gives CDR1 LNHDA, CDR2 SQIVND (reference sequence). DNA for the CDR3: TGTGCCAGTAGTATAGACAGCTCTGGAAACACCATATATTTT. Its translation: CASSIDSSGNTIYF.

This chain connects TRBV6-5 to TRBJ2-3; 9 bases align to TRBD1. V shed 2 bases and J 5 bases; nucleotides not matched to a gene: 5. Per the germline V gene, CDR1 is MNHEY and CDR2 is SVGAGI. The CDR3 loop spans 15 amino acids. The CDR3 spells CASSYGTGRIDTQYF. The CDR3, as DNA: TGTGCCAGCAGTTACGGGACAGGGAGGATAGATACGCAGTATTTT.

This rearrangement joins TRBV14 to TRBJ1-1, with D unclear. The CDR3 sequence is 15 residues long. The germline CDR1 and CDR2 sequences are SGHDN and FVKESK. V was clipped by 4 bases and J by 5 bases, with 17 bases between them. This CDR3 reads CASSPWEVADTEAFF. CDR3 sequence (DNA): TGTGCCAGCAGCCCATGGGAGGTTGCGGATACTGAAGCTTTCTTT.

The chain has TRBV29-1 and TRBJ1-4; 9 positions agree with TRBD1. The CDR3 contains 13 residues. CDR1 and CDR2 from the germline V gene are SQVTM and ANQGSEA. Germline trimming cut 6 bases from V and 7 bases from J; bases unmatched to any gene: 6. For the CDR3, the DNA is TGCAGCGTGCGACAGGGGGGTGGTGAAAAACTGTTTTTT. Encoded protein: CSVRQGGGEKLFF.

The chain recombines TRBV6-5 with TRBJ2-5; 12 bases fit TRBD2. Germline loops: CDR1 MNHEY, CDR2 SVGAGI. Trimming cost V 6 bases and J 1 base; bases outside gene matches: 3. This CDR3 contains 15 residues. The DNA of the CDR3 is TGTGCCAGCAGAACTAGCGGGGGGCGCCAAGAGACCCAGTACTTC. It is translated as CASRTSGGRQETQYF.

This chain links TRBV30 with TRBJ1-4; TRBD1 is a possible D gene (5 bases). V was clipped by 5 bases and J by 6 bases, with 19 bases between them. The germline gives CDR1 GTSNPN, CDR2 SVGIG (reference sequence). The CDR3 contains 15 residues. CDR3 sequence: CAWGTGVDGDEKLFF. Written as DNA, the CDR3 is TGTGCCTGGGGGACCGGGGTCGACGGAGATGAAAAACTGTTTTTT.

This clone was picked up a small number of times. V is TRBV5-4 and J is TRBJ1-2; D may be TRBD1 (6 bases). Trimming removed 5 bases at V and 8 bases at J, with 16 bases between. CDR3 length: 13 residues. The germline V gene has CDR1 SGHNT and CDR2 YYREEE (reference sequence). As DNA, the CDR3 is TGTGCCAGCAGTTTTACAGGGCAAAGCGGCTACACCTTC. Protein sequence: CASSFTGQSGYTF.

The rearrangement uses TRBV5-1 and TRBJ1-1; 9 bases fit TRBD1. The CDR3 has 15 residues. Germline values: CDR1 SGHRS, CDR2 YFSETQ. Unmatched junction bases numbered 4, after V lost 0 bases and J lost 4 bases. As DNA, the CDR3 is TGCGCCAGCAGCTTGGTACAGGGGGCGCCCACTGAAGCTTTCTTT. This translates into CASSLVQGAPTEAFF. The entire variable domain, with the rest obtained from reference TRBV5-1 and TRBJ1-1, is as follows: KAGVTQTPRYLIKTRGQQVTLSCSPISGHRSVSWYQQTPGQGLQFLFEYFSETQRNKGNFPGRFSGRQFSNSRSEMNVSTLELGDSALYLCASSLVQGAPTEAFFGQGTRLTVV.

This chain joins TRBV6-6 and TRBJ1-1; D not resolved. The V gene's germline CDR1 is MNHNY and CDR2 SVGAGI (reference sequence). Trimming pared 5 bases from V and 0 bases from J, leaving 13 bases between. The CDR3 has 15 residues. The CDR3 region has the DNA TGTGCCAGCAGTCCCCCCGGTGTCATGAACACTGAAGCTTTCTTT. Amino acid sequence: CASSPPGVMNTEAFF.

The chain joins TRBV19 to TRBJ1-1, with D unclear. Per the germline V gene, CDR1 is LNHDA and CDR2 is SQIVND (reference sequence). V was cut by 5 bases and J by 4 bases, with 14 bases left in between. The CDR3 is made up of 14 amino acids. As DNA, the CDR3 is TGTGCCAGTAGTCATAGGGTGTTGGGCACTGAAGCTTTCTTT. Protein sequence: CASSHRVLGTEAFF.